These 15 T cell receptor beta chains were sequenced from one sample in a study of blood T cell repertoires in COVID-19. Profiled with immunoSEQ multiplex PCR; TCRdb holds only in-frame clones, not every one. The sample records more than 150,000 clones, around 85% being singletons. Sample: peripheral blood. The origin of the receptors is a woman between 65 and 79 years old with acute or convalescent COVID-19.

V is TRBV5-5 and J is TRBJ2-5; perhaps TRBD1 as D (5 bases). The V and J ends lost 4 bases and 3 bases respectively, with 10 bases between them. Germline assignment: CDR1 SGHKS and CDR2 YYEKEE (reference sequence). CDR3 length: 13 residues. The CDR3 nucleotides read TGTGCCAGCAGCAGGGGCGCCGAAGAGACCCAGTACTTC. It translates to CASSRGAEETQYF.

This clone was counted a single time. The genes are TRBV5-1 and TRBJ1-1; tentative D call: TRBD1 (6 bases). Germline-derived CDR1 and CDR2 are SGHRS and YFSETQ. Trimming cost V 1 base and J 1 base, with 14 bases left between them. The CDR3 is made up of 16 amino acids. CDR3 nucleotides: TGCGCCAGCAGCTTGATGCTTTTACAGGGGAACACTGAAGCTTTCTTT. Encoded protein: CASSLMLLQGNTEAFF.

The CDR3 here is CASSFRGSGQRNEQFF. In nucleotides, the CDR3 is TGTGCCAGCAGCTTTCGGGGTAGCGGTCAGCGCAATGAGCAGTTCTTC. The chain links TRBV11-2 to TRBJ2-1; tentatively, D is TRBD2 (6 bases). From germline, CDR1 is SGHAT and CDR2 FQNNGV. The CDR3 covers 16 residues. Trimming removed 3 bases at V and 6 bases at J, with 18 bases between.

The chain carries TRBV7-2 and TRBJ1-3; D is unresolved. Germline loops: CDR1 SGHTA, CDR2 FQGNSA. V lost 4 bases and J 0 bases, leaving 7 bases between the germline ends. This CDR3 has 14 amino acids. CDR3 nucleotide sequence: TGTGCCAGCAGCTCGACAATCTCTGGAAACACCATATATTTT. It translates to CASSSTISGNTIYF. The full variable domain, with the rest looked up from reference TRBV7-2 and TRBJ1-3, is GAGVSQSPSNKVTEKGKDVELRCDPISGHTALYWYRQSLGQGLEFLIYFQGNSAPDKSGLPSDRFSAERTGGSVSTLTIQRTQQEDSAVYLCASSSTISGNTIYFGEGSWLTVV.

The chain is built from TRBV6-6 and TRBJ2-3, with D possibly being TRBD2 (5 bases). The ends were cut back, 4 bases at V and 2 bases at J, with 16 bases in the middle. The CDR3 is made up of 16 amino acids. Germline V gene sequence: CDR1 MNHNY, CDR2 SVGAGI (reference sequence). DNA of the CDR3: TGTGCCAGCAGTTCTCCCCCCCTAGCCCCCACAGATACGCAGTATTTT. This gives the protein CASSSPPLAPTDTQYF.

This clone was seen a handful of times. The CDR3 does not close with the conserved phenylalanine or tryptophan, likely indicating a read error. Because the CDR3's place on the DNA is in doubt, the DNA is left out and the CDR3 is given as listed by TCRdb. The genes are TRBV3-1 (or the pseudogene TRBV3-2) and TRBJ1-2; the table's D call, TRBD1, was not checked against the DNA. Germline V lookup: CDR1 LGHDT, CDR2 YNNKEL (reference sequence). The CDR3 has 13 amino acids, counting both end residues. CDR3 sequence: CASSQDLKAGKAV.

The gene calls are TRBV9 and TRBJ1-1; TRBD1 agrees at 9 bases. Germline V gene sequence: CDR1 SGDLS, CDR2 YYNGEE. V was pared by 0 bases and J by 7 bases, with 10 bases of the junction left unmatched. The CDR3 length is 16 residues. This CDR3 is CASSVGPAGQGSEAFF. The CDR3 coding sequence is TGTGCCAGCAGCGTAGGTCCCGCGGGACAGGGCAGTGAAGCTTTCTTT.

The CDR3 nucleotides read TGTGCCAGCTCACCGGGACAGGGGAAAGGGGGAACTGAAGCTTTCTTT. Its protein is CASSPGQGKGGTEAFF. This chain links TRBV18 with TRBJ1-1; 10 positions agree with TRBD1. The junction had 9 bases not matched to a gene; V was cut back by 3 bases and J by 5 bases. The V gene's germline CDR1 is KGHSH and CDR2 LQKENI. CDR3 length: 16 amino acids.

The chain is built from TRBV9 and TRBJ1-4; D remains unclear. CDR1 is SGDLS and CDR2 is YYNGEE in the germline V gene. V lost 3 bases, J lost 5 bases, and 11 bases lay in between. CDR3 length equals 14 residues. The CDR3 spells CASSGSSFNEKLFF. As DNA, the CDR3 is TGTGCCAGCAGCGGAAGCTCCTTCAATGAAAAACTGTTTTTT.

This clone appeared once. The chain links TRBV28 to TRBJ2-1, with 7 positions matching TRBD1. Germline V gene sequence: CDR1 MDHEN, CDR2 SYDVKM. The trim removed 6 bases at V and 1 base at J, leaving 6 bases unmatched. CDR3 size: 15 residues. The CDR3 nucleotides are TGTGCCAGCAGGACAGGGTCAGGTTCCTACAATGAGCAGTTCTTC. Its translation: CASRTGSGSYNEQFF.

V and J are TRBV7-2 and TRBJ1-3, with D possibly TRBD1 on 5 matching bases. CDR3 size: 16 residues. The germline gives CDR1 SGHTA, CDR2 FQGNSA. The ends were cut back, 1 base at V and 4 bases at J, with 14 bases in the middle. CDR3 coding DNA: TGTGCCAGCAGCTTAGGTTCGGGGGGGAAAGGAAACACCATATATTTT. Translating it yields CASSLGSGGKGNTIYF. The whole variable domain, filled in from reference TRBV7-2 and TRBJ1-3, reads GAGVSQSPSNKVTEKGKDVELRCDPISGHTALYWYRQSLGQGLEFLIYFQGNSAPDKSGLPSDRFSAERTGGSVSTLTIQRTQQEDSAVYLCASSLGSGGKGNTIYFGEGSWLTVV.

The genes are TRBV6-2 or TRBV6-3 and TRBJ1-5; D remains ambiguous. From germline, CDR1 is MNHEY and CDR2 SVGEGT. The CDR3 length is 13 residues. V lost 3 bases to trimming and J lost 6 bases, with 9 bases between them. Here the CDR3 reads CASSYPPVQPQHF. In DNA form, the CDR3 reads TGTGCCAGCAGTTATCCCCCTGTTCAGCCCCAGCATTTT.

CDR3 DNA: TGTGCCAGCAGTTTAGGCAGGGCAAACACCGGGGAGCTGTTTTTT. It yields the protein CASSLGRANTGELFF. V and J are TRBV28 and TRBJ2-2; D possibly corresponds to TRBD1 (5 bases). Trimming took 2 bases from V and 2 from J, leaving 9 bases between them. CDR1 and CDR2 (germline): MDHEN, SYDVKM. CDR3 length equals 15 residues.

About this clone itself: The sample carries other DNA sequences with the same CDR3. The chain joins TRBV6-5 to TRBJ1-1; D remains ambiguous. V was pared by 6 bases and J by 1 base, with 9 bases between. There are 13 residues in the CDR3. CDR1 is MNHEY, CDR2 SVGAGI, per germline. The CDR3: CASRPTGNTEAFF. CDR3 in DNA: TGTGCCAGCAGACCTACGGGGAACACTGAAGCTTTCTTT.

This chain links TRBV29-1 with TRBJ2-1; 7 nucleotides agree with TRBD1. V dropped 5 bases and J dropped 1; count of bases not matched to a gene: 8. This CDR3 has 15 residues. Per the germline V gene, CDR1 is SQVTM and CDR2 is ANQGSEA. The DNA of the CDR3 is TGCAGCGTTAAACAGGGGAGCCAATCCTACAATGAGCAGTTCTTC. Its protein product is CSVKQGSQSYNEQFF.